Each of the 9 T cell receptor beta chains below was sequenced from the same sample in a study of blood T cell repertoires in COVID-19. Assay used: immunoSEQ multiplex PCR; TCRdb lists only in-frame clones, some missing. Counted here are 100,000 or so clones, 85% occurring once; the ten biggest clones make up approximately 2%. Source material: peripheral blood. These TCRs come from a woman aged 70 to 79 with active or convalescent COVID-19.

A single count supports this clone. The rearrangement links TRBV6-5 to TRBJ2-2, with a tentative D call TRBD1 (6 bases). Trimming left V 6 bases short and J 2 bases short, with 13 bases between. The CDR3 extends over 15 amino acids. CDR1 is MNHEY, CDR2 SVGAGI, per germline. CDR3 loop: CASRTGQLNTGELFF. In nucleotides, the CDR3 is TGTGCCAGCAGAACAGGGCAACTAAACACCGGGGAGCTGTTTTTT.

Only one count was recorded for this clone. The chain combines TRBV7-3 with TRBJ2-7; tentative D call: TRBD2 (6 bases). Germline CDR1 reads SGHTA; CDR2 reads FQGTGA. This CDR3 contains 13 residues. Trimming took 5 bases from V and 6 from J, leaving 14 bases between them. CDR3 DNA: TGTGCCAGCAGCCCTAAAGTGGGAGGCGAGCAGTACTTC. Protein: CASSPKVGGEQYF.

This chain joins TRBV7-2 and TRBJ2-1, with 10 bases that match TRBD2. The length of the CDR3 is 19 residues. Germline CDR1 and CDR2: SGHTA and FQGNSA. Unmatched junction bases numbered 12, after V lost 4 bases and J lost 0 bases. Here the CDR3 reads CASSSTSGVTYNSYNEQFF. CDR3 in DNA: TGTGCCAGCAGCTCAACTAGCGGGGTTACATACAACTCCTACAATGAGCAGTTCTTC.

The chain uses TRBV7-9 and TRBJ1-4; perhaps TRBD1 as D (5 bases). V gave up 5 bases and J gave up 3 bases, with 16 bases separating them. Germline V gives CDR1 SEHNR, CDR2 FQNEAQ (reference sequence). There are 16 residues in the CDR3. CDR3: CASSRTGGAPNEKLFF. CDR3 nucleotide sequence: TGTGCCAGCAGCCGAACAGGCGGGGCACCTAATGAAAAACTGTTTTTT.

Only a few counts were recorded for this clone. The J gene is TRBJ1-5, the V gene TRBV6-2 or TRBV6-3; D may be TRBD1 (6 bases). V shed 2 bases and J shed 7 bases, with 15 bases lying between them. Germline CDR1 reads MNHEY; CDR2 reads SVGEGT. CDR3 size: 15 residues. CDR3 in amino acids: CASSYTRSTGQPQHF. DNA of the CDR3: TGTGCCAGCAGTTACACAAGGTCCACAGGGCAGCCCCAGCATTTT.

V usage is TRBV19 and J usage is TRBJ2-3; D possibly corresponds to TRBD1 (6 bases). CDR3 size: 17 residues. The V gene lost 4 bases and the J gene lost 1 base, with 18 bases spanning the gap. Germline-derived CDR1 and CDR2 are LNHDA and SQIVND (reference sequence). CDR3 amino acids: CASSKSSGVAGTDTQYF. The CDR3 DNA is TGTGCCAGTAGTAAATCCTCAGGGGTCGCGGGCACAGATACGCAGTATTTT.

This clone has more than one count but fewer than ten. The rearrangement joins TRBV24-1 to TRBJ2-1, with TRBD1 matching over 7 bases. V lost 3 bases, J lost 8 bases, and 9 bases stayed unmatched. The CDR3 runs to 15 residues. Germline V gene data show CDR1 as KGHDR and CDR2 as SFDVKD. The DNA for the CDR3 is TGTGCCACCAGTGATCCCGCGGCAGGGGGATATGAGCAGTTCTTC. Translated: CATSDPAAGGYEQFF.

The chain links TRBV5-4 to TRBJ1-1; TRBD1 might be the D (6 bases). The CDR3 is 16 residues long. In germline, CDR1 is SGHNT, CDR2 YYREEE (reference sequence). V was shortened by 4 bases and J by 5 bases, with 21 bases between the two germline ends. The CDR3 DNA reads TGTGCCAGCAGCCCCTCCGGGGGGGGCGCGGAGACTGAAGCTTTCTTT. This gives the protein CASSPSGGGAETEAFF.

This chain joins TRBV30 and TRBJ1-2, with D uncertain. Trimming pared 0 bases from V and 4 bases from J, leaving 9 bases between. The germline gives CDR1 GTSNPN, CDR2 SVGIG (reference sequence). The CDR3 covers 13 residues. The DNA of the CDR3 is TGTGCCTGGAGTGTCGGAGGGATCTATGGCTACACCTTC. Amino acid sequence: CAWSVGGIYGYTF.